Sequencing of this TCR beta chain was carried out in a study of T cell repertoires in cytomegalovirus infection. Study-wide context: Public TCR beta signatures were indicative of both CMV infection and a matching HLA type. General study points: The ex vivo response was dominated by HLA-C-restricted CMV-specific TCR beta clonotypes. Adding up the frequency of public TCR beta families identified people who carried CMV plus the relevant HLA.

TCRdb processed the reads anew with MiXCR; each CDR3 protein has one entry. The profile shows around 740,000 distinct CDR3 sequences, about 40% of them singletons. V lost 0 bases to trimming and J lost 4 bases; unmatched junction nucleotides: 2. This CDR3 comprises 15 residues. Germline CDR1 is MNHEY and CDR2 is SMNVEV (reference sequence). This clonotype was seen only a few times. Its matching antigen is unknown. The sequencing sample was made of PBMCs. The sequence came from a human donor in good health (CMV status not recorded). Some clones in this sample may be carry-over from other donors' samples. The V call is TRBV27, the J call TRBJ2-3; 9 nucleotides align to TRBD1. CDR3 coding DNA: TGTGCCAGCAGTTTATCCCGACAGGGGGCAGATACGCAGTATTTT. It codes for CASSLSRQGADTQYF.